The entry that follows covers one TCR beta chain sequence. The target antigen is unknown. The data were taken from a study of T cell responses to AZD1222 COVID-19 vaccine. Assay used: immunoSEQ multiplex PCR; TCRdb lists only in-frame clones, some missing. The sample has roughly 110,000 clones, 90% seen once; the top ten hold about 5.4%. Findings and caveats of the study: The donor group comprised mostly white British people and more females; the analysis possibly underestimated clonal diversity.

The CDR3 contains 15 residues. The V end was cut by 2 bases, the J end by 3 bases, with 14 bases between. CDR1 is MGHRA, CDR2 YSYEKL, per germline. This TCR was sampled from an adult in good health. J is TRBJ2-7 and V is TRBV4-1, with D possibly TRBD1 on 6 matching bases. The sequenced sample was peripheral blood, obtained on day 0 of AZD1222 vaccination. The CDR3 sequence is CASSQSTGYFYEQYF. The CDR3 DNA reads TGCGCCAGCAGCCAATCGACAGGATATTTCTACGAGCAGTACTTC.